Here is one T cell receptor (beta chain) with its context. The data were obtained in a study of blood T cell repertoires in COVID-19. On the study more broadly: Italy, Spain and the United States were the sources of the convalescent and acute COVID-19 samples. T cells, B-cell-depleted T cells, or PBMCs supplied cDNA or gDNA.

The assay was immunoSEQ multiplex PCR, and TCRdb's table has in-frame clones only and misses some. There are 200,000 to 300,000 clones in the sample; approximately 90% occur only once, and about 4% lies in the top ten. The CDR3 extends over 16 amino acids. V lost 0 bases and J 0 bases, leaving 12 bases between the germline ends. Per the germline V gene, CDR1 is ENHRY and CDR2 is SYGVKD. Sequencing used peripheral blood. The receptor comes from a man aged 55 to 70 who had recovered from COVID-19. The chain employs TRBV10-3 and TRBJ2-7; D may be TRBD2 (6 bases). The CDR3 here is CAISESTAGSSYEQYF. CDR3 nucleotides: TGTGCCATCAGTGAGTCCACGGCGGGGAGCTCCTACGAGCAGTACTTC.